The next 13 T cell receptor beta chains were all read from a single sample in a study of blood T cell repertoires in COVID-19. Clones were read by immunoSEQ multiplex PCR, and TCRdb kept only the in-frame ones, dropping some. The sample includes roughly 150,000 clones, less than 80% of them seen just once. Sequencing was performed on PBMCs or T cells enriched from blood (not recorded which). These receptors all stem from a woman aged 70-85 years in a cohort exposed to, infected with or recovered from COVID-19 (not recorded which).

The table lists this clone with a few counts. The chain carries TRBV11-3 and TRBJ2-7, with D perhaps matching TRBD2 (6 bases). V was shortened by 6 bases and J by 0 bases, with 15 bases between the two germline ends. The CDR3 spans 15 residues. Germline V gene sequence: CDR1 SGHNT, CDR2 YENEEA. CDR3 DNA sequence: TGTGCCAGCAGTCTTGAGTACGGGAGCTCCTACGAGCAGTACTTC. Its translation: CASSLEYGSSYEQYF.

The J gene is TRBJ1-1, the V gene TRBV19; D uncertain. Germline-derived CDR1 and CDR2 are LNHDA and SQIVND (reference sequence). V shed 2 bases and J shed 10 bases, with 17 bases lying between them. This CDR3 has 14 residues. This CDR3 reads CASSISHDRRGAFF. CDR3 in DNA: TGTGCCAGTAGTATATCCCACGACCGTCGAGGAGCTTTCTTT.

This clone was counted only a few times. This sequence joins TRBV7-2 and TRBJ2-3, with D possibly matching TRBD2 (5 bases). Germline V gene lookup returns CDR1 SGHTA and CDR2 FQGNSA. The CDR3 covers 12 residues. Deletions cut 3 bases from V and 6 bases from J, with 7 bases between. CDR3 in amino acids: CASSFRRDTQYF. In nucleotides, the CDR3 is TGTGCCAGCAGCTTTAGGAGGGATACGCAGTATTTT.

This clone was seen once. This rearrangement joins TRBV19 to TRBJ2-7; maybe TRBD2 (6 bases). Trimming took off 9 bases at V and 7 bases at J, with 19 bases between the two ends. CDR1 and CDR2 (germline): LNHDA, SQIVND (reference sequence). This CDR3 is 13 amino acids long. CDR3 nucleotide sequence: TGTGCCAGCACGACTAGTCCCATTGGGGAGCAGTACTTC. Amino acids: CASTTSPIGEQYF.

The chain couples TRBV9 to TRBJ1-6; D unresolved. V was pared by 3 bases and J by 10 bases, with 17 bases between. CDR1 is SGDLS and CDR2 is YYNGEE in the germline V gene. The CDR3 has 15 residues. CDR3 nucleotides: TGTGCCAGCAGCGCGCTGACGGGGTCGGGGTCACCCCTCCACTTT. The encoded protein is CASSALTGSGSPLHF.

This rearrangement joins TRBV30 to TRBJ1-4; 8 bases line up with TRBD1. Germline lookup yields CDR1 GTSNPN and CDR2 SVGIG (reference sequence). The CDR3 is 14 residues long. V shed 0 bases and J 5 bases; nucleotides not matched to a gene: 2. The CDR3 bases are TGTGCCTGGAGTGTACACAGGGGGAATGAAAAACTGTTTTTT. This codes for CAWSVHRGNEKLFF. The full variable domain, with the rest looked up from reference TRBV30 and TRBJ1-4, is SQTIHQWPATLVQPVGSPLSLECTVEGTSNPNLYWYRQAAGRGLQLLFYSVGIGQISSEVPQNLSASRPQDRQFILSSKKLLLSDSGFYLCAWSVHRGNEKLFFGSGTQLSVL.

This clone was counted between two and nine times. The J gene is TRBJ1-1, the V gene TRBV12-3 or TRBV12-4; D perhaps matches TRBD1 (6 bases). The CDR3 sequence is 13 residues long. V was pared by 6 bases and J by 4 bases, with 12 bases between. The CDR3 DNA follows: TGTGCCAGCAGCATCACAGGGAGCACTGAAGCTTTCTTT. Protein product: CASSITGSTEAFF.

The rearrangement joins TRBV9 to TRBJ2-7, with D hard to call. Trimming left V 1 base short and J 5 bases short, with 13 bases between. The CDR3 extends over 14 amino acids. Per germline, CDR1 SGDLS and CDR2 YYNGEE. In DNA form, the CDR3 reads TGTGCCAGCAGCGTAAGCCAGGTACCCAACGAGCAGTACTTC. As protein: CASSVSQVPNEQYF.

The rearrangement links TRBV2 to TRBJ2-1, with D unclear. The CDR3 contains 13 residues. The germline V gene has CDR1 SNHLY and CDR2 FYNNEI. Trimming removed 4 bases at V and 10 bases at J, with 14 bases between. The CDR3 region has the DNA TGTGCCAGCAGTGTTCTAGAAGGTGGCGAGCAGTTCTTC. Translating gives CASSVLEGGEQFF. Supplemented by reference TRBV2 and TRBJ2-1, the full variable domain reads EPEVTQTPSHQVTQMGQEVILRCVPISNHLYFYWYRQILGQKVEFLVSFYNNEISEKSEIFDDQFSVERPDGSNFTLKIRSTKLEDSAMYFCASSVLEGGEQFFGPGTRLTVL.

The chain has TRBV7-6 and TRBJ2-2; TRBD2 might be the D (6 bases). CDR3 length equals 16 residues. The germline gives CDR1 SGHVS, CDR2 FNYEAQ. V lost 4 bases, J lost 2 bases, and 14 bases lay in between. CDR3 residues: CASSSPRGLNTGELFF. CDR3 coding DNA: TGTGCCAGCAGCTCCCCCCGGGGACTTAACACCGGGGAGCTGTTTTTT.

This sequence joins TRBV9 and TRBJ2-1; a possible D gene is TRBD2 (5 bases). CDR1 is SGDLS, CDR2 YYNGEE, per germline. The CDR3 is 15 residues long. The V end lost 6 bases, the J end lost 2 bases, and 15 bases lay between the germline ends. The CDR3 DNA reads TGTGCCAGCACCAGATATCCACTAGCCTACAATGAGCAGTTCTTC. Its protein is CASTRYPLAYNEQFF.

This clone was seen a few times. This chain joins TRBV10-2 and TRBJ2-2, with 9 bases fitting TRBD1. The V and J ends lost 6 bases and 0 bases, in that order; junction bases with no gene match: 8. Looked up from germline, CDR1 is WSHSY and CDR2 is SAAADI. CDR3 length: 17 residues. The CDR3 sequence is CASSRNRGPTNTGELFF. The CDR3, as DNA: TGCGCCAGCAGCCGTAACAGGGGGCCCACGAACACCGGGGAGCTGTTTTTT.

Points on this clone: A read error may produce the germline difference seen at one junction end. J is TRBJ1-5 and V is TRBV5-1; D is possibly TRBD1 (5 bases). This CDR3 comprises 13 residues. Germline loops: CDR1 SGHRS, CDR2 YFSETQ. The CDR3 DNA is TGCGCCAGCAGCTTGGCCGTAATGCGGACATTTTATTTT. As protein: CASSLAVMRTFYF.